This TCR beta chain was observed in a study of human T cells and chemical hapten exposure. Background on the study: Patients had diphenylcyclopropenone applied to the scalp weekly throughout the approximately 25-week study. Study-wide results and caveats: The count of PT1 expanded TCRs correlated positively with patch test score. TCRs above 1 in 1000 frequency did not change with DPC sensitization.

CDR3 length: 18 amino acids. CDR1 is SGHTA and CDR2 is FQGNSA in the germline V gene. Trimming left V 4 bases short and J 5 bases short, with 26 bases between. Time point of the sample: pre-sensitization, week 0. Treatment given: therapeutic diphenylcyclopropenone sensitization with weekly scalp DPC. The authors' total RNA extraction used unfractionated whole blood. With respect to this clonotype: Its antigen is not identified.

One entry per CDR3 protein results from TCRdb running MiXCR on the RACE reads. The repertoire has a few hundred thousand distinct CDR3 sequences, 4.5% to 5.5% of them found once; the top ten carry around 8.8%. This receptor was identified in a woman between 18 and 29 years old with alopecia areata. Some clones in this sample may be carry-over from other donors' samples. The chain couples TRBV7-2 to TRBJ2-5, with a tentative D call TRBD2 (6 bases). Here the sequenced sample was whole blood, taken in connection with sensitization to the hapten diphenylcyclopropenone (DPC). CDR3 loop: CASSSWRPERVSRETQYF. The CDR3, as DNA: TGTGCCAGCAGCTCCTGGAGGCCCGAGCGGGTCTCCCGGGAGACCCAGTACTTC.